These T cell receptor beta chains were read from a single sample in a study of blood T cells in healthy people across ages. TCRdb re-called the 5' RACE reads through MiXCR, storing one row per CDR3 protein. The repertoire holds some 550,000 distinct CDR3 sequences, with roughly 48% as singletons. The sequenced material came from blood. The receptors were gathered from an elderly man in good health. The CDR3 runs from the conserved cysteine through the conserved F or W. A D gene is named only where the DNA matches it firmly. Size tells how often a clone was seen (once, few, many) or the class of an expanded clone, and some rows leave it out.

abundance: few
v_gene: TRBV29-1
j_gene: TRBJ2-3
d_gene: TRBD1
CDR3nt: TGCAGCGTTGAAAACAGGGGAAGTGGGGATACGCAGTATTTT
CDR3aa: CSVENRGSGDTQYF

abundance: few
v_gene: TRBV4-2
j_gene: TRBJ2-5
d_gene: TRBD2
CDR3nt: TGTGCCAGCAGCCGGACTAGCGAGACCCAGTACTTC
CDR3aa: CASSRTSETQYF

abundance: NA
v_gene: TRBV5-1
j_gene: TRBJ2-3
d_gene: TRBD1
CDR3nt: TGCGCCAGCACCTCCCTAGGACAGGGGGCGCAGTATTTT
CDR3aa: CASTSLGQGAQYF

abundance: NA
v_gene: TRBV12-3/TRBV12-4
j_gene: TRBJ2-1
d_gene: TRBD2
CDR3nt: TGTGCCAGCAGTCATAGCGGGGGGGCCTACAATGAGCAGTTCTTC
CDR3aa: CASSHSGGAYNEQFF

abundance: NA
v_gene: TRBV5-1
j_gene: TRBJ1-2
d_gene: NA
CDR3nt: TGCGCCAGCAAGGACGCTGTAAACTATGGCTACACCTTC
CDR3aa: CASKDAVNYGYTF

abundance: NA
v_gene: TRBV24-1
j_gene: TRBJ2-3
d_gene: NA
CDR3nt: TGTGCCACCAGTGACCTCGGCCGCGGAGCAGATACGCAGTATTTT
CDR3aa: CATSDLGRGADTQYF

abundance: NA
v_gene: TRBV5-6
j_gene: TRBJ2-3
d_gene: NA
CDR3nt: TGTGCCAGCTCCGACTTGAGCACAGATACGCAGTATTTT
CDR3aa: CASSDLSTDTQYF

abundance: NA
v_gene: TRBV6-6
j_gene: TRBJ1-1
d_gene: TRBD1
CDR3nt: TGTGCCAGCAGTTCCCAGACAGGGGGGACTGAAGCTTTCTTT
CDR3aa: CASSSQTGGTEAFF

abundance: many
v_gene: TRBV29-1
j_gene: TRBJ1-1
d_gene: TRBD1
CDR3nt: TGCAGCGTACGACAGGGCCTAGAGCAGGGAGCTTTCTTT
CDR3aa: CSVRQGLEQGAFF

abundance: NA
v_gene: TRBV6-2/TRBV6-3
j_gene: TRBJ2-6
d_gene: NA
CDR3nt: TGTGCCACCAACTCTGGGGCCAACGTCCTGACTTTC
CDR3aa: CATNSGANVLTF

abundance: once
v_gene: TRBV29-1
j_gene: TRBJ1-1
d_gene: NA
CDR3nt: TGCAGCGTTGTTAGGCGGGAGAACACTGAAGCTTTCTTT
CDR3aa: CSVVRRENTEAFF

abundance: few
v_gene: TRBV5-1
j_gene: TRBJ2-7
d_gene: NA
CDR3nt: TGCGCCAGCACCGGGCAGGATGCCTCCTACGAGCAGTACTTC
CDR3aa: CASTGQDASYEQYF

abundance: few
v_gene: TRBV13
j_gene: TRBJ2-4
d_gene: TRBD1
CDR3nt: TGTGCCAGCAGCTCCGACCGGACAGGGGTGAACATTCAGTACTTC
CDR3aa: CASSSDRTGVNIQYF

abundance: NA
v_gene: TRBV4-2
j_gene: TRBJ1-6
d_gene: NA
CDR3nt: TGTGCCAGCAGCCAAGGTCCTTGGGGGGGGAGCGAACATTCACCCCTCCACTTT
CDR3aa: CASSQGPWGGSEHSPLHF

abundance: NA
v_gene: TRBV6-6
j_gene: TRBJ2-3
d_gene: TRBD2
CDR3nt: TGTGTCAGCAACCGGCGGGGGGACACAGAGACGCAGTATTTT
CDR3aa: CVSNRRGDTETQYF

abundance: many
v_gene: TRBV6-5
j_gene: TRBJ2-7
d_gene: NA
CDR3nt: TGTGCCAGCAGTTACTCGCCGGGGGCCACCTACGAGCAGTACTTC
CDR3aa: CASSYSPGATYEQYF

abundance: NA
v_gene: TRBV28
j_gene: TRBJ2-1
d_gene: NA
CDR3nt: TGTGCCAGCAGTCTTTTTACCTACAATGAGCAGTTCTTC
CDR3aa: CASSLFTYNEQFF

abundance: NA
v_gene: TRBV29-1
j_gene: TRBJ2-1
d_gene: TRBD2
CDR3nt: TGCAGCGCCGCCTCGGGACTAGCGTCCCATGAGCAGTTCTTC
CDR3aa: CSAASGLASHEQFF

abundance: once
v_gene: TRBV14
j_gene: TRBJ1-6
d_gene: NA
CDR3nt: TGTGCCAGCAGCCCGGGGAGCTCCTGTAATTCACCCCTCCACTTT
CDR3aa: CASSPGSSCNSPLHF

abundance: NA
v_gene: TRBV28
j_gene: TRBJ2-1
d_gene: NA
CDR3nt: TGTGCCAGCAGTTCCCCTCGGAGGGCTAAGTGGGAGACCCAGTTCTTC
CDR3aa: CASSSPRRAKWETQFF

abundance: NA
v_gene: TRBV20-1
j_gene: TRBJ1-2
d_gene: TRBD1
CDR3nt: TGCAGTGCTAGAGATGACAACCAGGGGGATTCCTATGGCTACACCTTC
CDR3aa: CSARDDNQGDSYGYTF

abundance: NA
v_gene: TRBV7-2
j_gene: TRBJ2-1
d_gene: TRBD2
CDR3nt: TGTGCCAGCAGCACCAGACTAGCCCTTGGCAATGAGCAGTTCTTC
CDR3aa: CASSTRLALGNEQFF

abundance: NA
v_gene: TRBV5-1
j_gene: TRBJ2-1
d_gene: TRBD2
CDR3nt: TGCGCCAGCAGCTCGAACGGGGGGGCCGGTGAGCAGTTCTTC
CDR3aa: CASSSNGGAGEQFF

abundance: NA
v_gene: TRBV12-3/TRBV12-4
j_gene: TRBJ1-5
d_gene: NA
CDR3nt: TGTGCCAGCAGTTTAGGCAGCGCCCAGCATTTT
CDR3aa: CASSLGSAQHF

abundance: NA
v_gene: TRBV29-1
j_gene: TRBJ1-5
d_gene: NA
CDR3nt: TGCAGCGTTAGTGGGGGCGACTATAGCAATCAGCCCCAGCATTTT
CDR3aa: CSVSGGDYSNQPQHF

abundance: NA
v_gene: TRBV5-6
j_gene: TRBJ2-7
d_gene: TRBD2
CDR3nt: TGTGCCAGCAGCGATCGACTAGCGGGGACGTACGAGCAGTACTTC
CDR3aa: CASSDRLAGTYEQYF

abundance: NA
v_gene: TRBV9
j_gene: TRBJ2-7
d_gene: TRBD2
CDR3nt: TGTGCCAGCAGCCCCCGAGGTAGTAGCGGGCTTTCCTACGAGCAGTACTTC
CDR3aa: CASSPRGSSGLSYEQYF

abundance: NA
v_gene: TRBV18
j_gene: TRBJ2-7
d_gene: TRBD2
CDR3nt: TGTGCCAGCTCACCGTCGATAGCGGGAGATCTCGAGCAGTACTTC
CDR3aa: CASSPSIAGDLEQYF

abundance: few
v_gene: TRBV5-1
j_gene: TRBJ2-7
d_gene: NA
CDR3nt: TGCGCCAGCAGCGAAACAGGGATCTACGAGCAGTACTTC
CDR3aa: CASSETGIYEQYF

abundance: few
v_gene: TRBV12-3/TRBV12-4
j_gene: TRBJ2-5
d_gene: NA
CDR3nt: TGTGCCAGCAGTTCTAGAGGGGGGGCGGAGACCCAGTACTTC
CDR3aa: CASSSRGGAETQYF

abundance: NA
v_gene: TRBV10-3
j_gene: TRBJ1-6
d_gene: NA
CDR3nt: TGTGCCATCAGGGAGGGAACAATTATGGGTTCACCCCTCCACTTT
CDR3aa: CAIREGTIMGSPLHF

abundance: few
v_gene: TRBV7-3
j_gene: TRBJ2-3
d_gene: NA
CDR3nt: TGTGCCAGCAGCTTAACACAGTCGGATACGCAGTATTTT
CDR3aa: CASSLTQSDTQYF

abundance: NA
v_gene: TRBV7-8
j_gene: TRBJ2-5
d_gene: NA
CDR3nt: TGTGCTAGCAGCTTGTTCACCAGGGCTGGAGAGACCCAGTACTTC
CDR3aa: CASSLFTRAGETQYF

abundance: once
v_gene: TRBV2
j_gene: TRBJ1-1
d_gene: NA
CDR3nt: TGTGCCAGCATCCAGGGACTGAACACTGAAGCTTTCTTT
CDR3aa: CASIQGLNTEAFF

abundance: few
v_gene: TRBV3-1
j_gene: TRBJ2-3
d_gene: NA
CDR3nt: TGTGCCAGCAGCCAAGAGTGGCGACTAACTAGCACAGATACGCAGTATTTT
CDR3aa: CASSQEWRLTSTDTQYF

abundance: few
v_gene: TRBV5-1
j_gene: TRBJ2-5
d_gene: NA
CDR3nt: TGCGCCAGCAGCAGATACGACAGTAACCAAGAGACCCAGTACTTC
CDR3aa: CASSRYDSNQETQYF

abundance: NA
v_gene: TRBV7-2
j_gene: TRBJ2-2
d_gene: TRBD1
CDR3nt: TGTGCCAGCAGCCATGACAGGGGTAACGGGGAGCTGTTTTTT
CDR3aa: CASSHDRGNGELFF

abundance: few
v_gene: TRBV7-2
j_gene: TRBJ1-2
d_gene: NA
CDR3nt: TGTGCCAGCAGCCGATGGCCAGGCCCCTATGGCTACACCTTC
CDR3aa: CASSRWPGPYGYTF

abundance: NA
v_gene: TRBV10-3
j_gene: TRBJ2-5
d_gene: TRBD2
CDR3nt: TGTGCCATCAGCAGCGGGGTTGAAAAAGAGACCCAGTACTTC
CDR3aa: CAISSGVEKETQYF

abundance: NA
v_gene: TRBV12-5
j_gene: TRBJ2-6
d_gene: NA
CDR3nt: TGTGCTAGTGGTTTGGTAGGTCTTAGGGCAGATACCCTCTGGAGGGCCAACGTCCTGACTTTC
CDR3aa: CASGLVGLRADTLWRANVLTF

abundance: many
v_gene: TRBV6-5
j_gene: TRBJ2-7
d_gene: NA
CDR3nt: TGTGCCAGCAGTTACTCGGGGGATGGAGGGTACGAGCAGTACTTC
CDR3aa: CASSYSGDGGYEQYF

abundance: NA
v_gene: TRBV7-3
j_gene: TRBJ2-1
d_gene: TRBD2
CDR3nt: TGTGCCAGCAGCTTAATGGCGACTAGCGGGGGAAATGAGCAGTTCTTC
CDR3aa: CASSLMATSGGNEQFF

abundance: few
v_gene: TRBV7-9
j_gene: TRBJ2-3
d_gene: TRBD1
CDR3nt: TGTGCCAGCAGCGTCGGGTCAGGGACAGGGTCTGCGGATACGCAGTATTTT
CDR3aa: CASSVGSGTGSADTQYF

abundance: NA
v_gene: TRBV28
j_gene: TRBJ1-6
d_gene: TRBD1
CDR3nt: TGTGCCAGCAGACGGACAGGGGGGAGCGGCTATAATTCACCCCTCCACTTT
CDR3aa: CASRRTGGSGYNSPLHF

abundance: few
v_gene: TRBV20-1
j_gene: TRBJ2-3
d_gene: NA
CDR3nt: TGCAGGGCGTCGGGGGCCCTCTCAGATACGCAGTATTTT
CDR3aa: CRASGALSDTQYF

abundance: NA
v_gene: TRBV20-1
j_gene: TRBJ2-1
d_gene: TRBD2
CDR3nt: TGCAGTGCTAGAGCCCGGGAACTAGCGGGGCTCAATGAGCAGTTCTTC
CDR3aa: CSARARELAGLNEQFF

abundance: NA
v_gene: TRBV20-1
j_gene: TRBJ2-1
d_gene: NA
CDR3nt: TGCAGTGCTAGAGAGAGCGGTCGATCGGGAGAGCAGTTCTTC
CDR3aa: CSARESGRSGEQFF

abundance: few
v_gene: TRBV4-3
j_gene: TRBJ1-1
d_gene: TRBD1
CDR3nt: TGCGCCAGCAGCCAAGGGACAGGGAGGGGGACTGAAGCTTTCTTT
CDR3aa: CASSQGTGRGTEAFF

abundance: few
v_gene: TRBV12-3/TRBV12-4
j_gene: TRBJ2-7
d_gene: NA
CDR3nt: TGTGCCAGCAGTTTGACCCAACGATTTTACGAGCAGTACTTC
CDR3aa: CASSLTQRFYEQYF

abundance: few
v_gene: TRBV10-3
j_gene: TRBJ2-5
d_gene: TRBD2
CDR3nt: TGTGCCATCAGTCCGATCGGGGAGGGGCTTGGCCAAGAGACCCAGTACTTC
CDR3aa: CAISPIGEGLGQETQYF

abundance: few
v_gene: TRBV10-3
j_gene: TRBJ2-1
d_gene: TRBD2
CDR3nt: TGTGCCATCAGCACCTCTGGGGCTAGCGGCCACAATGAGCAGTTCTTC
CDR3aa: CAISTSGASGHNEQFF

abundance: NA
v_gene: TRBV7-9
j_gene: TRBJ2-1
d_gene: TRBD1
CDR3nt: TGTGCCAGTACAGGGGCGACCCTGGGCAATGAGCAGTTCTTC
CDR3aa: CASTGATLGNEQFF

abundance: NA
v_gene: TRBV20-1
j_gene: TRBJ2-3
d_gene: TRBD2
CDR3nt: TGCAGTGCTAGTCGGGCGGGACTAGCGGGAGTAAGGAGGGATACGCAGTATTTT
CDR3aa: CSASRAGLAGVRRDTQYF

abundance: few
v_gene: TRBV3-1
j_gene: TRBJ2-7
d_gene: NA
CDR3nt: TGTGCCAGCAGCCGCTACAGGGAATTCGGCGAGCAGTACTTC
CDR3aa: CASSRYREFGEQYF

abundance: NA
v_gene: TRBV12-3/TRBV12-4
j_gene: TRBJ2-1
d_gene: NA
CDR3nt: TGTGCCAGCAGACCCAGGACTAACTACAATGAGCAGTTCTTC
CDR3aa: CASRPRTNYNEQFF

abundance: few
v_gene: TRBV20-1
j_gene: TRBJ1-4
d_gene: NA
CDR3nt: TGCAGTGCGGGCCCCCTCCGCGAAAAACTGTTTTTT
CDR3aa: CSAGPLREKLFF

abundance: NA
v_gene: TRBV2
j_gene: TRBJ2-3
d_gene: NA
CDR3nt: TGTGCCAGCACCGTCCTCACGGATACGCAGTATTTT
CDR3aa: CASTVLTDTQYF

abundance: NA
v_gene: TRBV19
j_gene: TRBJ2-3
d_gene: NA
CDR3nt: TGTGCCAGTAGCTGGAGCAGGTCGGCAGATACGCAGTATTTT
CDR3aa: CASSWSRSADTQYF

abundance: NA
v_gene: TRBV12-5
j_gene: TRBJ2-3
d_gene: NA
CDR3nt: TGTGCTAGTGGTTTAGATAGGTTCCCCAGCACAGATACGCAGTATTTT
CDR3aa: CASGLDRFPSTDTQYF